What follows are 25 T cell receptor beta chains derived from one specimen sequenced in a study of blood T cell repertoires in COVID-19 (dated by TCRdb to 2020 to 2022). The library came from the immunoSEQ multiplex PCR assay. TCRdb retrieved this table from immuneACCESS and kept in-frame rearrangements only. Not all clones are present; in checked studies, unresolved V genes account for under half, and no reason is known for the remainder. This sample holds under 350,000 clones; 70% to 90% were observed only once. The ten largest clonotypes hold 3.5% to 4.5% of the sample. Sequencing was carried out using PBMCs or T cells enriched from blood (not recorded which). These receptor sequences come from a woman aged 40 to 50 with acute COVID-19.

The CDR3 loop is CASRMQGRTEAFF. DNA for the CDR3: TGTGCCAGCAGGATGCAGGGTCGCACTGAAGCTTTCTTT. The chain recombines TRBV28 with TRBJ1-1; TRBD1 is a possible D gene (5 bases). The CDR3 extends over 13 amino acids. The germline CDR1 and CDR2 sequences are MDHEN and SYDVKM. Trimming left V 6 bases short and J 4 bases short, with 12 bases between.

The chain recombines TRBV5-1 with TRBJ1-3; the D gene is possibly TRBD1 (6 bases). The CDR3 contains 14 residues. The V gene lost 0 bases and the J gene lost 6 bases, with 10 bases spanning the gap. Germline assignment: CDR1 SGHRS and CDR2 YFSETQ. CDR3 loop: CASSLEGGENTIYF. The CDR3 DNA is TGCGCCAGCAGCTTGGAAGGGGGGGAAAACACCATATATTTT. Full variable domain (rest looked up from reference TRBV5-1 and TRBJ1-3): KAGVTQTPRYLIKTRGQQVTLSCSPISGHRSVSWYQQTPGQGLQFLFEYFSETQRNKGNFPGRFSGRQFSNSRSEMNVSTLELGDSALYLCASSLEGGENTIYFGEGSWLTVV.

V usage is TRBV7-8 and J usage is TRBJ1-2; D may be TRBD1 (6 bases). The CDR3 contains 17 residues. Germline-derived CDR1 and CDR2 are SGHVS and FQNEAQ. The V gene lost 5 bases and the J gene lost 2 bases, with 21 bases spanning the gap. The DNA of the CDR3 is TGTGCCAGCAGCCCCTCCATCAGAGGCAGGGGCAACTATGGCTACACCTTC. It is translated as CASSPSIRGRGNYGYTF.

CDR3: CASSPLGLAGPFETQYF. The CDR3, as DNA: TGTGCCAGCAGTCCCCTGGGGCTAGCGGGTCCATTTGAGACCCAGTACTTC. This sequence joins TRBV28 and TRBJ2-5, with 8 bases lining up with TRBD2. The CDR3 extends over 17 amino acids. Trimming at V came to 5 bases and at J to 5 bases, leaving 16 bases not matched to a gene. The germline gives CDR1 MDHEN, CDR2 SYDVKM.

Only a few counts were recorded for this clone. The V and J genes are TRBV5-1 and TRBJ1-2; maybe TRBD1 (5 bases). Looked up from germline, CDR1 is SGHRS and CDR2 is YFSETQ. Trimming shortened V by 1 base and J by 2 bases, and 18 bases separated the two germline ends. The CDR3 runs 17 residues. The chain's CDR3 is CASSLRGHLRSNYGYTF. The CDR3 DNA reads as TGCGCCAGCAGCTTGCGTGGACACCTCAGGTCGAACTATGGCTACACCTTC.

V usage is TRBV29-1 and J usage is TRBJ2-1; D is undetermined. The CDR3 runs 12 residues. Trimming shortened V by 4 bases and J by 0 bases, and 4 bases separated the two germline ends. Germline V gene sequence: CDR1 SQVTM, CDR2 ANQGSEA. CDR3: CSVARSYNEQFF. The CDR3 nucleotides are TGCAGCGTTGCGCGCTCCTACAATGAGCAGTTCTTC.

The chain has TRBV2 and TRBJ2-3; D call uncertain. The CDR3 is 14 residues long. V gave up 2 bases and J gave up 4 bases, with 10 bases separating them. In germline, CDR1 is SNHLY, CDR2 FYNNEI. CDR3: CASSESWQADTQYF. The CDR3 coding sequence is TGTGCCAGCAGTGAATCTTGGCAGGCAGATACGCAGTATTTT.

This clone showed up just once. The chain has TRBV4-2 and TRBJ2-7, with 13 bases aligning to TRBD2. CDR3 size: 14 residues. J gave up 7 bases and V 2 bases, and 2 bases lay outside the gene matches. Per germline, CDR1 LGHNA and CDR2 YNFKEQ. The CDR3 loop is CASSQPGLAGEQYF. CDR3 nucleotides: TGTGCCAGCAGCCAACCGGGACTAGCGGGGGAGCAGTACTTC.

The chain carries TRBV5-1 and TRBJ1-2, with 10 bases aligning to TRBD1. The germline V gene has CDR1 SGHRS and CDR2 YFSETQ. The CDR3 is 14 residues long. After removal of 4 bases from V and 7 bases from J, the junction contained 7 bases not matched to a gene. The CDR3 nucleotides read TGCGCCAGCAGCGCCGGACAGGGGGAGTTTGGCTACACCTTC. Amino acids: CASSAGQGEFGYTF.

The chain couples TRBV7-2 to TRBJ2-3, with D tentatively TRBD2 (7 bases). The germline V gene has CDR1 SGHTA and CDR2 FQGNSA. V lost 1 base to trimming and J lost 5 bases, with 13 bases between them. The CDR3 runs 15 residues. The CDR3 loop reads CASSLEWGGVDTQYF. CDR3 nucleotide sequence: TGTGCCAGCAGCTTAGAGTGGGGGGGCGTAGATACGCAGTATTTT.

This sequence joins TRBV6-1 and TRBJ2-1; unclear D gene. Germline V CDR1 and CDR2: MNHNS, SASEGT. Trimming took off 0 bases at V and 9 bases at J, with 6 bases between the two ends. The CDR3 runs 12 residues. For the CDR3, the DNA is TGTGCCAGCAGTGAAGCTTCAGGTGAGCAGTTCTTC. Its protein product is CASSEASGEQFF.

The chain carries TRBV5-4 and TRBJ2-3; TRBD2 matches at 9 bases. The V gene end was trimmed by 0 bases and the J gene end by 3 bases; junction bases not matched to a gene: 5. Germline CDR1 is SGHNT and CDR2 is YYREEE (reference sequence). The CDR3 has 16 residues. The CDR3 region is CASSLVGLAKTDTQYF. The CDR3 bases are TGTGCCAGCAGCTTGGTTGGACTAGCGAAGACAGATACGCAGTATTTT.

The chain carries TRBV28 and TRBJ2-1; TRBD2 is a possible D gene (5 bases). The V gene lost 7 bases and the J gene lost 4 bases, with 20 bases spanning the gap. The CDR3 has 16 residues. The germline V gene has CDR1 MDHEN and CDR2 SYDVKM. CDR3 nucleotide sequence: TGTGCCAGCAAAGGCCCATCTAGCTACAATTACAATGAGCAGTTCTTC. Residues: CASKGPSSYNYNEQFF.

The V and J genes are TRBV20-1 and TRBJ2-5, with 7 bases lining up with TRBD2. The CDR3 loop spans 17 amino acids. The germline V gene encodes CDR1 DFQATT and CDR2 SNEGSKA (reference sequence). V was clipped by 3 bases and J by 2 bases; unmatched bases: 15. The CDR3 loop is CSASGSAGDTFQETQYF. In nucleotides, the CDR3 is TGCAGTGCTAGTGGTTCCGCGGGAGATACTTTTCAAGAGACCCAGTACTTC.

This clone has only one observation. CDR3 coding DNA: TGTGCCAGCAGCGTAGAGGATCGCGGGAGGGGCACAGATACGCAGTATTTT. It yields the protein CASSVEDRGRGTDTQYF. The rearrangement joins TRBV9 to TRBJ2-3; 9 positions match TRBD2. Looked up from germline, CDR1 is SGDLS and CDR2 is YYNGEE. Trimming took 0 bases from V and 1 from J; bases not matched to a gene: 6. This CDR3 contains 17 residues.

The chain carries TRBV29-1 and TRBJ1-1; D perhaps matches TRBD1 (6 bases). The CDR3 runs to 15 residues. The V end was cut by 3 bases, the J end by 2 bases, with 16 bases between. The germline V gene has CDR1 SQVTM and CDR2 ANQGSEA. The CDR3 protein is CSVDFAWTANTEAFF. The CDR3 DNA reads TGCAGCGTTGATTTCGCCTGGACAGCTAACACTGAAGCTTTCTTT. The full variable domain, with the rest looked up from reference TRBV29-1 and TRBJ1-1, is SAVISQKPSRDICQRGTSLTIQCQVDSQVTMMFWYRQQPGQSLTLIATANQGSEATYESGFVIDKFPISRPNLTFSTLTVSNMSPEDSSIYLCSVDFAWTANTEAFFGQGTRLTVV.

The V call is TRBV7-9, the J call TRBJ2-3, with a possible D match to TRBD1 (5 bases). The CDR3 contains 16 residues. V was pared by 1 base and J by 0 bases, with 11 bases between. Germline CDR1 SEHNR, CDR2 FQNEAQ (reference sequence). The CDR3 protein is CASSLDQGSSTDTQYF. CDR3 DNA: TGTGCCAGCAGCTTAGACCAGGGATCTAGCACAGATACGCAGTATTTT. Full variable domain (missing parts from reference TRBV7-9 and TRBJ2-3): DTGVSQNPRHKITKRGQNVTFRCDPISEHNRLYWYRQTLGQGPEFLTYFQNEAQLEKSRLLSDRFSAERPKGSFSTLEIQRTEQGDSAMYLCASSLDQGSSTDTQYFGPGTRLTVL.

This chain links TRBV19 with TRBJ1-6; weak D call: TRBD1 (5 bases). CDR3 length: 14 amino acids. Trimming pared 7 bases from V and 5 bases from J, leaving 12 bases between. Germline CDR1 and CDR2: LNHDA and SQIVND (reference sequence). CDR3 coding DNA: TGTGCCAGTAAAGGGGCAGCCGATAATTCACCCCTCCACTTT. Translated: CASKGAADNSPLHF.

The chain links TRBV5-1 to TRBJ2-1, with 14 bases fitting TRBD2. V shed 2 bases and J 9 bases; nucleotides not matched to a gene: 7. This CDR3 comprises 16 residues. Germline values: CDR1 SGHRS, CDR2 YFSETQ. This CDR3 reads CASSFGGGTSGGEQFF. CDR3 in DNA: TGCGCCAGCAGCTTTGGAGGCGGGACTAGCGGGGGTGAGCAGTTCTTC.

The rearrangement uses TRBV6-6 and TRBJ1-2; maybe TRBD1 (6 bases). CDR3 length: 16 residues. From germline, CDR1 is MNHNY and CDR2 SVGAGI (reference sequence). V lost 3 bases to trimming and J lost 5 bases, with 19 bases between them. The CDR3 spells CASSYRTDGSLYGYTF. DNA of the CDR3: TGTGCCAGCAGTTATCGGACAGATGGGTCTTTGTATGGCTACACCTTC.

This clone showed up just once. The rearrangement uses TRBV27 and TRBJ2-1, with 7 bases fitting TRBD2. CDR1 and CDR2 (germline): MNHEY, SMNVEV (reference sequence). The V and J ends lost 3 bases and 2 bases, in that order; junction bases with no gene match: 4. This CDR3 has 15 amino acids. The CDR3 DNA is TGTGCCAGCAGTTTCCAAGCGGGGACCTACAATGAGCAGTTCTTC. As protein: CASSFQAGTYNEQFF.

This chain connects TRBV9 to TRBJ2-4; no clear D. Per germline, CDR1 SGDLS and CDR2 YYNGEE. Deletions cut 0 bases from V and 4 bases from J, with 5 bases between. This CDR3 contains 13 residues. CDR3 nucleotides: TGTGCCAGCAGCGTAGACACGAAAAACATTCAGTACTTC. Amino acid sequence: CASSVDTKNIQYF.

This clone was seen more than once but under ten times. The V and J genes are TRBV7-8 and TRBJ1-2, with D uncertain. With 5 bases removed from V and 5 bases from J, the gap between germline ends came to 15 bases. CDR1 is SGHVS and CDR2 is FQNEAQ in the germline V gene. This CDR3 region has 14 residues. CDR3 protein: CASSPRAGLYGYTF. DNA for the CDR3: TGTGCCAGCAGCCCTAGAGCCGGTCTATATGGCTACACCTTC.

The chain employs TRBV19 and TRBJ1-5, with a tentative D call TRBD1 (5 bases). V was trimmed by 10 bases and J by 2 bases, leaving 21 bases between them. Germline lookup yields CDR1 LNHDA and CDR2 SQIVND (reference sequence). CDR3 length: 16 residues. CDR3 protein: CATAARADWGNQPQHF. CDR3 DNA sequence: TGTGCCACCGCGGCCAGGGCGGATTGGGGCAATCAGCCCCAGCATTTT.

The chain recombines TRBV5-4 with TRBJ2-5; TRBD1 matches 10 bases. Trimming removed 0 bases from V and 4 bases from J; junction bases left unmatched: 3. Germline loops: CDR1 SGHNT, CDR2 YYREEE (reference sequence). This CDR3 is 15 amino acids long. The CDR3 region has the DNA TGTGCCAGCAGCTTGGAGACAGGGGGCCGAGAGACCCAGTACTTC. Translation: CASSLETGGRETQYF.